The present T cell receptor beta chain was sequenced within a study of cytomegalovirus exposure and HLA in healthy donors. 13 Jbeta primers and 60 Vbeta primers were used for the PCR. The repertoire was sequenced with immunoSEQ multiplex PCR; TCRdb's copy has only in-frame clones and lacks some. The sample holds 120,000 or so clones, about three quarters seen once. Germline V CDR1 and CDR2: SGHKS, YYEKEE (reference sequence). The CDR3 spans 13 residues. With 3 bases removed from V and 3 bases from J, the gap between germline ends came to 9 bases. Input material: PBMCs. The sequence was obtained from a female donor in good health and CMV-seronegative. The chain employs TRBV5-5 and TRBJ1-1; D is unresolved. The CDR3, as DNA: TGTGCCAGCAGCTCCAGAGGCGACACTGAAGCTTTCTTT. This gives the protein CASSSRGDTEAFF.